A single sample is the source of the 8 T cell receptor beta chains below, sequenced in a study of shared clonotypes between healthy human individuals. CD8 cells regarded as naive lacked CD45RO, were positively chosen for CCR7, and omitted terminally differentiated effector memory CD45RA+ cells. Here immunoSEQ multiplex PCR was the method, and the copy in TCRdb shows in-frame clones only, minus some. The data hold about 2.2 million clones, with about 94% observed a single time. Sequencing input: naive CD8+ T cells from PBMCs. The receptor set was obtained from a man aged 18-30 years in good health. Some clones in this sample may be carry-over from other donors' samples.

This rearrangement joins TRBV4-2 to TRBJ1-2, with D uncertain. Germline assignment: CDR1 LGHNA and CDR2 YNFKEQ. The CDR3 runs to 15 residues. V lost 0 bases and J 3 bases, leaving 11 bases between the germline ends. CDR3 region: CASSQDVALDYGYTF. The DNA of the CDR3 is TGTGCCAGCAGCCAAGACGTCGCCCTCGACTATGGCTACACCTTC.

The chain employs TRBV27 and TRBJ2-5; 7 bases are shared with TRBD1. This CDR3 is 14 amino acids long. V dropped 6 bases and J dropped 2; count of bases not matched to a gene: 6. The germline gives CDR1 MNHEY, CDR2 SMNVEV (reference sequence). The CDR3 region is CASRFLGQQETQYF. CDR3 nucleotide sequence: TGTGCCAGCAGGTTTCTGGGACAGCAAGAGACCCAGTACTTC.

The chain combines TRBV7-9 with TRBJ1-1; the D is unclear. Per germline, CDR1 SEHNR and CDR2 FQNEAQ (reference sequence). Trimming stripped 4 bases from V and 0 bases from J, with 6 bases between. The CDR3 loop spans 13 amino acids. The CDR3 loop is CASSWSMNTEAFF. CDR3 nucleotides: TGTGCCAGCAGCTGGTCCATGAACACTGAAGCTTTCTTT.

V and J are TRBV9 and TRBJ2-3, with TRBD2 identical over 8 bases. Unmatched junction bases numbered 7, after V lost 4 bases and J lost 0 bases. This CDR3 is built from 16 residues. Germline CDR1 and CDR2: SGDLS and YYNGEE. The CDR3 here is CASSPPGLGSTDTQYF. Here the CDR3 DNA reads TGTGCCAGCAGCCCCCCGGGACTAGGGAGCACAGATACGCAGTATTTT.

This rearrangement joins TRBV6-1 to TRBJ1-5, with D tentatively TRBD1 (5 bases). The V and J ends lost 0 bases and 10 bases respectively, with 16 bases between them. CDR1 is MNHNS and CDR2 is SASEGT in the germline V gene. There are 15 residues in the CDR3. CDR3 DNA sequence: TGTGCCAGCAGTGAAGCGAACAGGCCCCTTAGTCCCCAGCATTTT. Translating gives CASSEANRPLSPQHF.

The chain recombines TRBV6-1 with TRBJ2-1; D is possibly TRBD1 or TRBD2 (6 bases each). Germline CDR1 MNHNS, CDR2 SASEGT. The V end was cut by 10 bases, the J end by 8 bases, with 21 bases between. The CDR3 covers 14 residues. The CDR3 DNA sequence: TGTGCCATCCTCCGGCAGGGGACTTTGGATGAGCAGTTCTTC. It is translated as CAILRQGTLDEQFF.

The gene calls are TRBV10-1 and TRBJ1-5; tentative D call: TRBD1 (5 bases). V lost 6 bases and J 9 bases, leaving 15 bases between the germline ends. Looked up from germline, CDR1 is WNHNN and CDR2 is SYGVQD (reference sequence). This CDR3 has 13 amino acids. The CDR3 region has the DNA TGCGCCAGCAGGGACACTACCTCAACGCCCCAGCATTTT. Its protein product is CASRDTTSTPQHF.

The rearrangement uses TRBV15 and TRBJ2-1, with 7 bases lining up with TRBD2. V lost 0 bases and J lost 6; bases outside the gene matches: 5. The CDR3 is 15 residues long. Germline loops: CDR1 LNHNV, CDR2 YYDKDF (reference sequence). The CDR3: CATSRDLGGSNEQFF. The DNA of the CDR3 is TGTGCCACCAGCAGAGATCTGGGCGGGAGCAATGAGCAGTTCTTC.